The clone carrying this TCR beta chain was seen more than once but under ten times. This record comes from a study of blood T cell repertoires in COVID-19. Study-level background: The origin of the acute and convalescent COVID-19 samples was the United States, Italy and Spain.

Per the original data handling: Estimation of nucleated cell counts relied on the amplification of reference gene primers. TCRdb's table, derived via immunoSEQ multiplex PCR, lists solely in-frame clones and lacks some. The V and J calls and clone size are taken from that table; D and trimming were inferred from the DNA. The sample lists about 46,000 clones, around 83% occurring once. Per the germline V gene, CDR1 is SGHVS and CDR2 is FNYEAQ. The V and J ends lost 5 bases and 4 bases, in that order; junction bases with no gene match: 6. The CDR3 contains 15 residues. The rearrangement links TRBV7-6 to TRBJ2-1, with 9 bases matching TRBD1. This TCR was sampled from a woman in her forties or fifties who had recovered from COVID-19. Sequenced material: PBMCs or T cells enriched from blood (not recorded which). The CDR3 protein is CASSNRDRDYNEQFF. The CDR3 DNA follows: TGTGCCAGCAGCAACCGGGACAGGGATTACAATGAGCAGTTCTTC.